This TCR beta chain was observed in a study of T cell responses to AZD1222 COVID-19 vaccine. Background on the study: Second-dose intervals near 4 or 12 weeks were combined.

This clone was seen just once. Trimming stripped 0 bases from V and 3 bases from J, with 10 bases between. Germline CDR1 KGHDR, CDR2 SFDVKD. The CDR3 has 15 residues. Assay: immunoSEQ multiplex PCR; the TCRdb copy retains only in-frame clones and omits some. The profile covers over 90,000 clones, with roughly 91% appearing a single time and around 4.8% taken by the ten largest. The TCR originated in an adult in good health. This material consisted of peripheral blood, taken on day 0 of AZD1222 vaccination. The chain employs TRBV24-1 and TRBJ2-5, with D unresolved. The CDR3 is CATSDLLARKETQYF. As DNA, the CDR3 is TGTGCCACCAGTGATTTGCTCGCCCGGAAAGAGACCCAGTACTTC.